The 27 T cell receptor beta chains below all came from one sample that was sequenced in a study of shared clonotypes between healthy human individuals (dated by TCRdb to about 2020). The library was made by the immunoSEQ multiplex PCR assay. TCRdb holds this immuneACCESS table with in-frame rearrangements only. Some clones are missing; in checked studies, unresolved V genes explain under half, and the rest has no known cause. The sample table shows 2 million to 2.5 million clones, and 90% to 95% are seen once. The top ten hold 0.36% of the sample. The sample taken for sequencing was naive CD4+ T cells from PBMCs. What the cell subset or site label conveys for this sample: CD45RA+ positively selected. These receptors were obtained from a man aged 18 to 30 in good health. Some clones in this sample may be carry-over from other donors' samples.

This chain connects TRBV5-1 to TRBJ2-1, with D possibly matching TRBD2 (6 bases). V lost 0 bases to trimming and J lost 8 bases, with 15 bases between them. Per the germline V gene, CDR1 is SGHRS and CDR2 is YFSETQ. The CDR3 is made up of 15 amino acids. The CDR3 region is CASSLEGGKADEQFF. CDR3 in DNA: TGCGCCAGCAGCTTGGAGGGCGGGAAGGCCGATGAGCAGTTCTTC.

This clone appeared a single time. The V gene is TRBV5-8, the J gene TRBJ2-1; tentative D call: TRBD1 (5 bases). Germline V gene lookup returns CDR1 SGHTS and CDR2 YDEGEE. V lost 1 base and J lost 4, with 9 bases in between. This CDR3 region has 14 residues. The CDR3 here is CASSLSRVYNEQFF. CDR3 nucleotide sequence: TGTGCCAGCAGCTTGTCCAGGGTATACAATGAGCAGTTCTTC.

The chain joins TRBV6-5 to TRBJ2-3; D gene uncertain. The V gene lost 6 bases and the J gene lost 5 bases, with 6 bases spanning the gap. Germline V gives CDR1 MNHEY, CDR2 SVGAGI. The CDR3 runs 11 residues. The CDR3, as DNA: TGTGCCAGCAGACAGAGAGATACGCAGTATTTT. Translated, it gives CASRQRDTQYF.

The chain joins TRBV4-1 to TRBJ1-5; no firm D call. Germline V lookup: CDR1 MGHRA, CDR2 YSYEKL. V shed 1 base and J shed 3 bases, with 13 bases lying between them. This CDR3 region has 16 residues. The CDR3 bases are TGCGCCAGCAGCCAAGTAATAATCGGATCCAATCAGCCCCAGCATTTT. Translated: CASSQVIIGSNQPQHF.

This rearrangement joins TRBV6-5 to TRBJ1-3, with D possibly TRBD1 on 5 matching bases. Germline V gene sequence: CDR1 MNHEY, CDR2 SVGAGI. There are 15 residues in the CDR3. With 2 bases removed from V and 0 bases from J, the gap between germline ends came to 8 bases. The CDR3 region has the DNA TGTGCCAGCAGTTACGACCAGGGCTCTGGAAACACCATATATTTT. Translating gives CASSYDQGSGNTIYF.

The rearrangement links TRBV27 to TRBJ1-5; no definite D call. This CDR3 has 19 amino acids. The V and J ends lost 4 bases and 0 bases respectively, with 22 bases between them. CDR1 is MNHEY, CDR2 SMNVEV, per germline (reference sequence). The CDR3 bases are TGTGCCAGCAGTTCCCCCTCGAGCGGGAACCCCTATAGCAATCAGCCCCAGCATTTT. Residues: CASSSPSSGNPYSNQPQHF.

This clone has just a few counts. The genes are TRBV29-1 and TRBJ1-1, with 9 bases fitting TRBD1. CDR3 size: 14 residues. With V trimmed by 6 bases and J by 5 bases, 10 bases remained unmatched. Germline CDR1 is SQVTM and CDR2 is ANQGSEA. The CDR3 loop is CSVGTGTGFTEAFF. The CDR3 DNA sequence: TGCAGCGTCGGAACCGGGACAGGGTTTACTGAAGCTTTCTTT.

This chain uses TRBV2 with TRBJ1-1, with 8 nucleotides matching TRBD1. This CDR3 comprises 14 residues. Germline lookup yields CDR1 SNHLY and CDR2 FYNNEI. J gave up 4 bases and V 8 bases, and 9 bases lay outside the gene matches. The DNA of the CDR3 is TGTGCCAGCCAGGGGGCGCGGGGGACCACTGAAGCTTTCTTT. Translating gives CASQGARGTTEAFF.

The J gene is TRBJ2-7, the V gene TRBV19, with D tentatively TRBD1 (6 bases). The ends were cut back, 2 bases at V and 5 bases at J, with 13 bases in the middle. The CDR3 consists of 14 residues. Germline CDR1 reads LNHDA; CDR2 reads SQIVND (reference sequence). In DNA form, the CDR3 reads TGTGCCAGTAGTATACAGGGGCAGGAGGACGAGCAGTACTTC. Translated, it gives CASSIQGQEDEQYF.

V gene TRBV6-6 combines with J gene TRBJ1-5; the D is unclear. Trimming removed 5 bases at V and 0 bases at J, with 14 bases between. The CDR3 spans 16 residues. Germline CDR1 and CDR2: MNHNY and SVGAGI (reference sequence). The CDR3 sequence is CASSRLVRNSNQPQHF. The CDR3 DNA follows: TGTGCCAGCAGTCGGCTGGTTAGGAATAGCAATCAGCCCCAGCATTTT.

The gene calls are TRBV30 and TRBJ1-4; possibly TRBD1 for D (6 bases). This CDR3 region has 13 residues. The V and J ends lost 0 bases and 7 bases respectively, with 9 bases between them. Per germline, CDR1 GTSNPN and CDR2 SVGIG (reference sequence). The CDR3 DNA reads TGTGCCTGGAGTGTACGAGGGGGTGAAAAACTGTTTTTT. Amino acids: CAWSVRGGEKLFF.

The rearrangement joins TRBV7-8 to TRBJ1-4; D possibly corresponds to TRBD1 (6 bases). The CDR3 is 14 amino acids. Germline V gene data show CDR1 as SGHVS and CDR2 as FQNEAQ. With 4 bases removed from V and 2 bases from J, the gap between germline ends came to 8 bases. CDR3 loop: CASSYRATNEKLFF. In nucleotides, the CDR3 is TGTGCCAGCAGCTACAGGGCGACTAATGAAAAACTGTTTTTT.

The CDR3 loop is CSVERTNTEAFF. Here the CDR3 DNA reads TGCAGCGTTGAACGTACGAACACTGAAGCTTTCTTT. V is TRBV29-1 and J is TRBJ1-1; no clear D gene. The CDR3 runs 12 residues. V was trimmed by 2 bases and J by 1 base, leaving 5 bases between them. CDR1 is SQVTM and CDR2 is ANQGSEA in the germline V gene. Full variable domain (rest looked up from reference TRBV29-1 and TRBJ1-1): SAVISQKPSRDICQRGTSLTIQCQVDSQVTMMFWYRQQPGQSLTLIATANQGSEATYESGFVIDKFPISRPNLTFSTLTVSNMSPEDSSIYLCSVERTNTEAFFGQGTRLTVV.

This chain joins TRBV11-2 and TRBJ2-4, with 7 bases that match TRBD1. This CDR3 spans 14 amino acids. CDR1 SGHAT and CDR2 FQNNGV come from the germline V gene. V gave up 4 bases and J gave up 7 bases; unmatched junction bases: 7. The CDR3 sequence: CASSSRQGRNIQYF. CDR3 nucleotides: TGTGCCAGCAGCTCAAGACAGGGTCGGAACATTCAGTACTTC.

The J gene is TRBJ2-7, the V gene TRBV6-1; TRBD2 is a possible D gene (6 bases). Deletions cut 6 bases from V and 6 bases from J, with 15 bases between. Germline V lookup: CDR1 MNHNS, CDR2 SASEGT. This CDR3 is built from 13 residues. The CDR3 DNA is TGTGCCAGCAGGGGACCACGGGGGTCCGAGCAGTACTTC. Protein product: CASRGPRGSEQYF.

The CDR3 region has the DNA TGTGCCAGCAGCTTAGCCCGGGAGGGAGCTAACTATGGCTACACCTTC. Translated, it gives CASSLAREGANYGYTF. V is TRBV7-2 and J is TRBJ1-2, with unresolved D. Trimming took 0 bases from V and 0 from J, leaving 11 bases between them. Germline V gene lookup returns CDR1 SGHTA and CDR2 FQGNSA. This CDR3 is 16 amino acids long.

The V gene is TRBV28, the J gene TRBJ1-6; the match to TRBD1 covers 7 bases. CDR1 is MDHEN and CDR2 is SYDVKM in the germline V gene. The CDR3 loop spans 15 amino acids. V gave up 1 base and J gave up 6 bases; unmatched junction bases: 3. CDR3 nucleotides: TGTGCCAGCAGTTTATTCCGACAGGGTAATTCACCCCTCCACTTT. This sequence encodes CASSLFRQGNSPLHF.

The rearrangement links TRBV11-3 to TRBJ1-1, with TRBD1 as a possible D gene (5 bases). V lost 5 bases, J lost 1 base, and 14 bases lay in between. CDR1 is SGHNT and CDR2 is YENEEA in the germline V gene. The CDR3 loop spans 15 amino acids. The CDR3 region is CASSARAGENTEAFF. CDR3 sequence (DNA): TGTGCCAGCAGCGCCAGGGCGGGGGAGAACACTGAAGCTTTCTTT.

The chain employs TRBV9 and TRBJ2-3; 9 bases map to TRBD1. Germline trimming cut 4 bases from V and 1 base from J; bases unmatched to any gene: 7. This CDR3 has 16 amino acids. CDR1 and CDR2 from the germline V gene are SGDLS and YYNGEE. The CDR3 sequence: CASSSRTGVGTDTQYF. CDR3 nucleotide sequence: TGTGCCAGCAGCTCCAGGACAGGGGTGGGCACAGATACGCAGTATTTT. The entire variable domain, with the rest obtained from reference TRBV9 and TRBJ2-3, is as follows: DSGVTQTPKHLITATGQRVTLRCSPRSGDLSVYWYQQSLDQGLQFLIQYYNGEERAKGNILERFSAQQFPDLHSELNLSSLELGDSALYFCASSSRTGVGTDTQYFGPGTRLTVL.

This chain joins TRBV7-3 and TRBJ2-3; 13 bases match TRBD2. V was pared by 5 bases and J by 6 bases, with 11 bases of the junction left unmatched. Per germline, CDR1 SGHTA and CDR2 FQGTGA. The CDR3 runs to 17 residues. The CDR3 reads CASSLGTSGIRFDTQYF. Written as DNA, the CDR3 is TGTGCCAGCAGCCTGGGGACTAGCGGGATTCGGTTCGATACGCAGTATTTT.

The chain couples TRBV5-1 to TRBJ1-5; D gene unclear. Germline V lookup: CDR1 SGHRS, CDR2 YFSETQ. The CDR3 length is 19 residues. Trimming cost V 2 bases and J 0 bases, with 21 bases left between them. CDR3 nucleotides: TGCGCCAGCAGCTTTAGGGTGCCTGGCTCCGGGGATAGCAATCAGCCCCAGCATTTT. Protein product: CASSFRVPGSGDSNQPQHF.

This sequence joins TRBV27 and TRBJ2-1; the D is unclear. Germline CDR1 and CDR2: MNHEY and SMNVEV (reference sequence). The CDR3 has 12 residues. The V end lost 7 bases, the J end lost 11 bases, and 15 bases lay between the germline ends. CDR3 DNA sequence: TGTGCCAGCAAGTTGTCTGGTGAGAAGCAGTTCTTC. Translating gives CASKLSGEKQFF.

This clone has just one count. V is TRBV4-2 and J is TRBJ2-5; D may be TRBD1 or TRBD2 (6 bases each). The CDR3 sequence is 16 residues long. Trimming cost V 1 base and J 5 bases, with 17 bases left between them. Germline CDR1 reads LGHNA; CDR2 reads YNFKEQ. The CDR3 reads CASSQGGRGLGETQYF. For the CDR3, the DNA is TGTGCCAGCAGCCAAGGGGGCCGGGGGCTCGGGGAGACCCAGTACTTC.

The chain is built from TRBV11-2 and TRBJ2-7, with 9 bases that match TRBD1. This CDR3 is 16 amino acids long. Germline CDR1 and CDR2: SGHAT and FQNNGV. V was pared by 3 bases and J by 1 base, with 7 bases of the junction left unmatched. The CDR3 sequence: CASSLTAGTGSYEQYF. CDR3 DNA: TGTGCCAGCAGCTTGACCGCCGGGACAGGGTCCTACGAGCAGTACTTC.

The chain recombines TRBV27 with TRBJ1-5, with 7 bases that match TRBD1. The J segment lost 4 bases and the V segment lost 8 bases, leaving 14 bases of the junction unmatched. The CDR3 runs 16 residues. Germline V CDR1 and CDR2: MNHEY, SMNVEV (reference sequence). This CDR3 is CASPFESQGKNQPQHF. The CDR3 DNA reads as TGTGCCAGCCCCTTTGAGTCACAGGGGAAAAATCAGCCCCAGCATTTT.

J is TRBJ2-5 and V is TRBV4-2; 16 bases line up with TRBD2. The V gene end was trimmed by 1 base and the J gene end by 4 bases; junction bases not matched to a gene: 15. Per the germline V gene, CDR1 is LGHNA and CDR2 is YNFKEQ. The CDR3 length is 21 residues. The CDR3 nucleotides read TGTGCCAGCAGCCAAGCGCGTGGGACTAGCGGGAGGGCGAGGGGTTTAGAGACCCAGTACTTC. Amino acids: CASSQARGTSGRARGLETQYF.

The chain employs TRBV5-4 and TRBJ1-2; a weak D match, TRBD1 (5 bases). The CDR3 loop spans 16 amino acids. Germline CDR1 and CDR2: SGHNT and YYREEE (reference sequence). V was cut by 0 bases and J by 5 bases, with 17 bases left in between. CDR3: CASSLVGSWGRYGYTF. The CDR3 bases are TGTGCCAGCAGCTTGGTGGGGTCCTGGGGGAGGTATGGCTACACCTTC.